This T cell receptor (beta chain) was captured in a study of human T cells and chemical hapten exposure. Turning to the study itself: Alopecia areata, totalis and universalis patients, mostly female, were included.

Source study methods: TCRs per sample had a median of 95,638 and ranged from roughly 20,000 to 690,600. MiXCR, applied by TCRdb to the RACE reads, yields one record per CDR3 protein. V and J calls and clone size were set by TCRdb, not the authors. Of more than 300,000 distinct CDR3 sequences listed, 4.5% to 5.5% are singletons. Trimming removed 0 bases from V and 7 bases from J, with 9 bases in between. Germline assignment: CDR1 MNHEY and CDR2 SVGEGT. The CDR3 is 13 residues long. Points on this clonotype: The antigen remains undetermined.

The time point here: pre-sensitization, week 0. This sample's treatment: therapeutic diphenylcyclopropenone sensitization with weekly scalp DPC. The starting material, unfractionated whole blood, was used for total RNA extraction. Study-level findings and limits: Large CDR3 similarity clusters arose significantly more often from expanded TCRs than from controls.

The rearrangement links TRBV6-2 or TRBV6-3 to TRBJ2-5; D ambiguous. This sample comprised whole blood, obtained in connection with sensitization to the hapten diphenylcyclopropenone (DPC). The TCR sequence derives from a woman aged 18-30 years with alopecia areata. Some clones in this sample may be carry-over from other donors' samples. CDR3 protein: CASSYSAMATQYF. The CDR3 bases are TGTGCCAGCAGTTACTCGGCAATGGCGACCCAGTACTTC.